One TCR beta chain is described in this entry. The data were taken from a study of blood T cell repertoires in COVID-19. Here immunoSEQ multiplex PCR was the method, and the copy in TCRdb shows in-frame clones only, minus some. The table has 180,000 or so clones, roughly nine tenths seen once. Trimming left V 0 bases short and J 2 bases short, with 11 bases between. Germline CDR1 reads SGHNT; CDR2 reads YENEEA. The CDR3 is 15 residues long. The sequenced sample was peripheral blood. The rearrangement links TRBV11-3 to TRBJ2-7; tentative D call: TRBD1 (5 bases). The sequence came from a woman aged 55-75 years with COVID-19, enrolled during active disease. CDR3 coding DNA: TGTGCCAGCAGCTTAGAAGGACACCTAACCTACGAGCAGTACTTC. This codes for CASSLEGHLTYEQYF.